Below, 22 T cell receptor beta chains from the same sample are listed, as sequenced in a study of PD-1 blockade in classical Hodgkin lymphoma (TCRdb year 2020). In light of the paper, this sample's time point label describes: cycle 2 day 1 (C2D1) of nivolumab. Every trial patient had relapsed after autologous stem cell transplantation, and cohorts A, B and C differed in prior brentuximab vedotin exposure. The receptor library was made with the immunoSEQ multiplex PCR assay. Drawn from immuneACCESS, this table holds only the in-frame rearrangements with V and J called that TCRdb kept. Clones are partly lost; checked studies trace under half to an unresolved V gene and leave the rest unexplained. The sample contains about 43,000 clones, roughly 70% of them found a single time. 2.5% to 3.5% of the sample belongs to the ten largest clones. The source was peripheral blood mononuclear cells (PBMCs), collected before the second cycle of nivolumab. The receptors stem from a human donor with classical Hodgkin lymphoma.

In nucleotides, the CDR3 is TGCAGCGTTGGGGTAGGGATGAACACTGAAGCTTTCTTT. Amino acid sequence: CSVGVGMNTEAFF. The V gene is TRBV29-1, the J gene TRBJ1-1; D is uncertain. The V and J ends lost 4 bases and 0 bases respectively, with 9 bases between them. The length of the CDR3 is 13 residues. Germline loops: CDR1 SQVTM, CDR2 ANQGSEA.

This clone was observed a handful of times. The chain combines TRBV4-3 with TRBJ2-3, with 7 bases identical to TRBD2. The CDR3 extends over 16 amino acids. Germline CDR1 is LGHNA and CDR2 is YSLEER. V shed 1 base and J 4 bases; nucleotides not matched to a gene: 8. CDR3 region: CASSQAPGLWSDTQYF. For the CDR3, the DNA is TGCGCCAGCAGCCAAGCACCGGGACTATGGTCAGATACGCAGTATTTT.

The chain uses TRBV19 and TRBJ2-7; D unresolved. In germline, CDR1 is LNHDA, CDR2 SQIVND (reference sequence). Trimming removed 2 bases at V and 0 bases at J, with 5 bases between. The CDR3 length is 13 residues. The CDR3, as DNA: TGTGCCAGTAGTATAACCCGCTCCTACGAGCAGTACTTC. It codes for CASSITRSYEQYF.

The rearrangement joins TRBV6-1 to TRBJ1-2; D possibly corresponds to TRBD1 (5 bases). Germline lookup yields CDR1 MNHNS and CDR2 SASEGT. The CDR3 consists of 15 residues. V lost 6 bases, J lost 6 bases, and 20 bases lay in between. Here the CDR3 DNA reads TGTGCCAGCAGCGCGAGTGGGGGGGAAAGGGATGGCTACACCTTC. Translating it yields CASSASGGERDGYTF.

This clone has only one observation. The V gene is TRBV19, the J gene TRBJ2-3; the D is unclear. CDR3 length: 15 amino acids. Trimming shortened V by 4 bases and J by 3 bases, and 14 bases separated the two germline ends. Germline CDR1 reads LNHDA; CDR2 reads SQIVND (reference sequence). Here the CDR3 DNA reads TGTGCCAGTAGTAGGGTCAGGATGAGGACAGATACGCAGTATTTT. Protein product: CASSRVRMRTDTQYF. The whole variable domain, filled in from reference TRBV19 and TRBJ2-3, reads DGGITQSPKYLFRKEGQNVTLSCEQNLNHDAMYWYRQDPGQGLRLIYYSQIVNDFQKGDIAEGYSVSREKKESFPLTVTSAQKNPTAFYLCASSRVRMRTDTQYFGPGTRLTVL.

This clone appeared a single time. The rearrangement joins TRBV19 to TRBJ2-7; the match to TRBD2 covers 8 bases. The CDR3 sequence is 15 residues long. The germline V gene encodes CDR1 LNHDA and CDR2 SQIVND (reference sequence). V was pared by 0 bases and J by 2 bases, with 3 bases of the junction left unmatched. CDR3 loop: CASSIEGGRTYEQYF. DNA for the CDR3: TGTGCCAGTAGTATAGAAGGCGGGAGGACCTACGAGCAGTACTTC.

The V call is TRBV28, the J call TRBJ1-5; perhaps TRBD1 as D (5 bases). Trimming took off 6 bases at V and 5 bases at J, with 17 bases between the two ends. The germline V gene encodes CDR1 MDHEN and CDR2 SYDVKM. CDR3 length: 15 residues. The CDR3 bases are TGTGCCAGCAGCGTAGTGGGGGTGAGAGATCAGCCCCAGCATTTT. Translating gives CASSVVGVRDQPQHF.

J is TRBJ2-3 and V is TRBV12-5, with 7 bases identical to TRBD1. CDR3 length: 15 residues. Germline V CDR1 and CDR2: LGHNT, FRNRAP. The trim removed 5 bases at V and 0 bases at J, leaving 5 bases unmatched. CDR3 sequence reads: CASGPRQGSTDTQYF. As DNA, the CDR3 is TGTGCTAGTGGTCCTAGACAGGGAAGCACAGATACGCAGTATTTT.

In the case of this clone: Different DNA sequences within this sample yield the same CDR3. The chain is built from TRBV7-9 and TRBJ1-5, with D perhaps TRBD1 (5 bases). This CDR3 has 14 amino acids. V was pared by 1 base and J by 5 bases, with 9 bases between. Germline CDR1 SEHNR, CDR2 FQNEAQ (reference sequence). CDR3 in DNA: TGTGCCAGCAGCTTAGGGGGGACGGATCAGCCCCAGCATTTT. It yields the protein CASSLGGTDQPQHF.

The chain uses TRBV14 and TRBJ1-1; possible D gene TRBD1, 5 bases. The CDR3 has 16 residues. Germline loops: CDR1 SGHDN, CDR2 FVKESK. Between the trimmed V and J ends, which lost 3 bases and 0 bases, there was a span of 14 bases. The CDR3 is CASSHRKGLMNTEAFF. CDR3 DNA: TGTGCCAGCAGCCACAGAAAGGGACTGATGAACACTGAAGCTTTCTTT.

The chain couples TRBV28 to TRBJ1-4; D might be TRBD1 (5 bases). There are 15 residues in the CDR3. CDR1 and CDR2 (germline): MDHEN, SYDVKM. The V end lost 2 bases, the J end lost 8 bases, and 15 bases lay between the germline ends. CDR3 loop: CASSLAQGGGEKLFF. The CDR3, as DNA: TGTGCCAGCAGTTTAGCGCAGGGTGGCGGGGAAAAACTGTTTTTT.

V usage is TRBV7-8 and J usage is TRBJ2-1; 9 bases are shared with TRBD2. The CDR3 is made up of 16 amino acids. Germline loops: CDR1 SGHVS, CDR2 FQNEAQ. Trimming at V came to 1 base and at J to 5 bases, leaving 6 bases not matched to a gene. Here the CDR3 DNA reads TGTGCCAGCAGCTTAGGCCTAGCGGGGAACCACAATGAGCAGTTCTTC. It is translated as CASSLGLAGNHNEQFF.

This clone was found a few times. This chain connects TRBV7-9 to TRBJ2-7; no reliable D call. Germline V gives CDR1 SEHNR, CDR2 FQNEAQ (reference sequence). The V end lost 7 bases, the J end lost 5 bases, and 9 bases lay between the germline ends. This CDR3 comprises 11 residues. CDR3 sequence: CASTPIDEQYF. CDR3 DNA: TGTGCCAGCACCCCTATAGACGAGCAGTACTTC.

The rearrangement uses TRBV19 and TRBJ1-1; possible D gene TRBD1, 5 bases. The CDR3 runs 14 residues. Trimming stripped 3 bases from V and 4 bases from J, with 12 bases between. CDR1 is LNHDA, CDR2 SQIVND, per germline (reference sequence). CDR3 loop: CASSIGHDGTEAFF. CDR3 bases: TGTGCCAGTAGTATCGGACATGACGGCACTGAAGCTTTCTTT.

The genes are TRBV6-5 and TRBJ2-5; D unresolved. CDR3 size: 15 residues. V was clipped by 2 bases and J by 1 base, with 11 bases between them. CDR1 is MNHEY and CDR2 is SVGAGI in the germline V gene. CDR3 residues: CASSYVDNPQETQYF. In DNA form, the CDR3 reads TGTGCCAGCAGTTACGTTGACAACCCCCAAGAGACCCAGTACTTC.

In its sample, this clone was seen a few times. The rearrangement uses TRBV9 and TRBJ1-1; D possibly corresponds to TRBD1 (5 bases). Trimming removed 0 bases from V and 10 bases from J, with 19 bases in between. The germline gives CDR1 SGDLS, CDR2 YYNGEE. The length of the CDR3 is 15 residues. The CDR3 bases are TGTGCCAGCAGCGTAGGTCGGGGTTTGGGGGACGGAGCTTTCTTT. Its translation: CASSVGRGLGDGAFF.

The chain is built from TRBV5-8 and TRBJ1-5; D gene unclear. The CDR3 is made up of 16 amino acids. V lost 1 base and J lost 5, with 16 bases in between. Germline CDR1 SGHTS, CDR2 YDEGEE. The CDR3 nucleotides are TGTGCCAGCAGCTTGCGTCTTGGGCCACTAGATCAGCCCCAGCATTTT. The encoded protein is CASSLRLGPLDQPQHF.

This rearrangement joins TRBV9 to TRBJ2-5, with 14 bases that match TRBD2. Germline V CDR1 and CDR2: SGDLS, YYNGEE. The V gene end was trimmed by 5 bases and the J gene end by 3 bases; junction bases not matched to a gene: 3. The CDR3 runs 15 residues. In DNA, the CDR3 is TGTGCCAGCAGTGGACTAGCGGGGGGTAAAGAGACCCAGTACTTC. Translated, it gives CASSGLAGGKETQYF.

The chain carries TRBV5-6 and TRBJ1-1; D call uncertain. The CDR3 spans 11 residues. CDR1 and CDR2 from the germline V gene are SGHDT and YYEEEE. V gave up 0 bases and J gave up 4 bases, with 1 base separating them. In DNA, the CDR3 is TGTGCCAGCAGCTTGGGCACTGAAGCTTTCTTT. Translating it yields CASSLGTEAFF.

This clone was counted only a few times. V usage is TRBV29-1 and J usage is TRBJ2-1; a possible D gene is TRBD1 (8 bases). The V end lost 2 bases, the J end lost 1 base, and 21 bases lay between the germline ends. Germline V gives CDR1 SQVTM, CDR2 ANQGSEA. The CDR3 spans 18 residues. CDR3 in amino acids: CSVEPGQGGLLSYNEQFF. CDR3 coding DNA: TGCAGCGTTGAACCCGGACAGGGAGGGCTTCTTTCCTACAATGAGCAGTTCTTC.

This clone has more than one count but fewer than ten. The gene calls are TRBV7-9 and TRBJ1-6; D is uncertain. V shed 10 bases and J shed 5 bases, with 9 bases lying between them. Germline values: CDR1 SEHNR, CDR2 FQNEAQ (reference sequence). The CDR3 contains 12 residues. The CDR3 nucleotides are TGTGCCACCTCTACGGATAATTCACCCCTCCACTTT. This translates into CATSTDNSPLHF.

On this clone: Different DNA sequences within this sample yield the same CDR3. The genes are TRBV7-2 and TRBJ2-1; 11 bases agree with TRBD2. V was pared by 5 bases and J by 3 bases, with 3 bases of the junction left unmatched. The germline V gene has CDR1 SGHTA and CDR2 FQGNSA. The CDR3 runs 15 residues. CDR3 nucleotide sequence: TGTGCCAGCAGCCCCCTAGCGGGAGGCTACAATGAGCAGTTCTTC. This codes for CASSPLAGGYNEQFF.